Below are 4 T cell receptor beta chains sequenced from a single sample in a study of T cells in Graves' hyperthyroidism and ophthalmopathy. Amplification targeted TCR beta CDR3 regions from RNA transcripts. HTBI primers drove first-round RT-PCR of the TCR CDR3. In TCRdb, the multiplex PCR reads were re-called with MiXCR into one record per CDR3 protein. The table shows about half a million distinct CDR3 sequences, with about 16% occurring only once. The sequenced sample consisted of blood. These receptors were obtained from a woman aged 25-40 years with Graves' ophthalmopathy.

The chain recombines TRBV5-6 with TRBJ2-5; 11 bases map to TRBD2. The germline V gene has CDR1 SGHDT and CDR2 YYEEEE. The V segment lost 2 bases and the J segment 7 bases; nucleotides outside the gene matches: 10. The CDR3 is made up of 16 amino acids. DNA for the CDR3: TGTGCCAGCAGCTTCCGGACTAGCGGGCGACGGGGGACCCAGTACTTC. Translating gives CASSFRTSGRRGTQYF. The full variable domain, in which reference TRBV5-6 and TRBJ2-5 provide the parts outside the CDR3, is DAGVTQSPTHLIKTRGQQVTLRCSPKSGHDTVSWYQQALGQGPQFIFQYYEEEERQRGNFPDRFSGHQFPNYSSELNVNALLLGDSALYLCASSFRTSGRRGTQYFGPGTRLLVL.

This clonotype has at least ten counts. The V gene is TRBV20-1, the J gene TRBJ2-1; 12 bases agree with TRBD2. V gave up 6 bases and J gave up 4 bases; unmatched junction bases: 10. The CDR3 is 16 residues long. Germline V lookup: CDR1 DFQATT, CDR2 SNEGSKA (reference sequence). The CDR3 is CSALRLAGVSYNEQFF. In DNA, the CDR3 is TGCAGTGCCCTGCGACTAGCGGGAGTCAGTTACAATGAGCAGTTCTTC.

This clonotype was seen only a few times. This sequence joins TRBV28 and TRBJ2-2; D remains unclear. This CDR3 is 14 amino acids long. CDR1 and CDR2 from the germline V gene are MDHEN and SYDVKM. V lost 5 bases and J 7 bases, leaving 14 bases between the germline ends. CDR3 nucleotide sequence: TGTGCCAGCAGTCCAAATTACCTCTACGGGGAGCTGTTTTTT. Its translation is CASSPNYLYGELFF. Full variable domain (missing parts from reference TRBV28 and TRBJ2-2): DVKVTQSSRYLVKRTGEKVFLECVQDMDHENMFWYRQDPGLGLRLIYFSYDVKMKEKGDIPEGYSVSREKKERFSLILESASTNQTSMYLCASSPNYLYGELFFGEGSRLTVL.

The chain recombines TRBV15 with TRBJ2-5; D ambiguous. CDR3 length: 15 amino acids. The germline V gene encodes CDR1 LNHNV and CDR2 YYDKDF (reference sequence). V was cut by 0 bases and J by 2 bases, with 10 bases left in between. CDR3 in DNA: TGTGCCACCAGCAGAGATTTCTCGCGGCAAGAGACCCAGTACTTC. Translated, it gives CATSRDFSRQETQYF. The full variable domain, its missing parts supplied by reference TRBV15 and TRBJ2-5, is DAMVIQNPRYQVTQFGKPVTLSCSQTLNHNVMYWYQQKSSQAPKLLFHYYDKDFNNEADTPDNFQSRRPNTSFCFLDIRSPGLGDTAMYLCATSRDFSRQETQYFGPGTRLLVL.